This is a list of T cell receptor beta chains from one sample in a study of control samples from healthy donors and cancer patients. Sequenced by immunoSEQ multiplex PCR; TCRdb stores in-frame clones only, minus some. Of some 74,000 clones in the sample, approximately 94% were seen once. The sequencing input was blood. Receptor source: a woman younger than 45 in good health. CDR3s include the opening cysteine and the closing phenylalanine or tryptophan. A D gene is named only where the DNA matches it firmly. Expanded clones get a size class; other rows say once, few or many, or leave the size out.

-,TRBJ1-1,TRBV18,-,CASSPTINTEAFF,TGTGCCAGCTCACCCACAATAAACACTGAAGCTTTCTTT
-,TRBJ1-3,TRBV7-2,-,CASSLEESSGNTIYF,TGTGCCAGCAGCTTAGAGGAGAGCTCTGGAAACACCATATATTTT
-,TRBJ1-1,TRBV24-1,-,CATSDEGYTEAFF,TGTGCCACCAGTGATGAGGGTTACACTGAAGCTTTCTTT
-,TRBJ1-1,TRBV18,-,CASSPNTQNTEAFF,TGTGCCAGCTCACCAAACACCCAGAACACTGAAGCTTTCTTT
-,TRBJ2-4,TRBV5-6,-,CASSQRDLAKNIQYF,TGTGCCAGCAGCCAACGAGATCTAGCCAAAAACATTCAGTACTTC
TRBD2,TRBJ2-2,TRBV5-5,-,CASSLLIAGPGELFF,TGTGCCAGCAGCTTGTTAATAGCGGGGCCCGGGGAGCTGTTTTTT
-,TRBJ1-1,TRBV6-5,-,CASSTYRVTDTEAFF,TGTGCCAGCAGCACTTACAGGGTTACGGACACTGAAGCTTTCTTT
-,TRBJ1-2,TRBV19,-,CASKVTARGAYGYTF,TGTGCCAGTAAGGTGACTGCTCGGGGGGCCTATGGCTACACCTTC
-,TRBJ1-2,TRBV28,-,CATTLMGYGYTF,TGTGCCACCACTCTTATGGGCTATGGCTACACCTTC
-,TRBJ1-6,TRBV19,-,CATRGGGEPLHF,TGTGCCACAAGGGGGGGTGGAGAACCCCTCCACTTT
-,TRBJ2-1,TRBV11-2,once,CASSHGQNNEQFF,TGTGCCAGCAGCCATGGACAGAACAATGAGCAGTTCTTC
-,TRBJ1-1,TRBV2,-,CASRENGGGTEAFF,TGTGCCAGCAGGGAAAACGGCGGGGGCACTGAAGCTTTCTTT
-,TRBJ1-1,TRBV27,-,CASSLSPSGEAFF,TGTGCCAGCAGTTTATCCCCTAGCGGGGAGGCTTTCTTT
TRBD1,TRBJ1-1,TRBV3-1/TRBV3-2,-,CASSQHPGTVNTEAFF,TGTGCCAGCAGCCAACATCCCGGGACAGTGAACACTGAAGCTTTCTTT
-,TRBJ1-2,TRBV2,-,CASSELEGIGYTF,TGTGCCAGCAGTGAACTGGAGGGGATTGGCTACACCTTC
-,TRBJ2-3,TRBV12-3/TRBV12-4,-,CASSLKITQYF,TGTGCCAGCAGTTTAAAGATCACGCAGTATTTT
-,TRBJ1-5,TRBV6-5,once,CASRARGRGEPQHF,TGTGCCAGCAGGGCCAGGGGCCGGGGGGAGCCCCAGCATTTT
-,TRBJ2-5,TRBV9,-,CASSVASDRSQETQYF,TGTGCCAGCAGCGTAGCTTCCGACAGATCCCAAGAGACCCAGTACTTC
-,TRBJ2-5,TRBV30,-,CAWSVGSKETQYF,TGTGCCTGGAGTGTTGGTAGCAAGGAGACCCAGTACTTC
-,TRBJ1-2,TRBV7-9,-,CASTFAGQNYGYTF,TGTGCCAGCACCTTCGCCGGACAGAACTATGGCTACACCTTC
-,TRBJ2-7,TRBV6-5,-,CASSSTGSYEQYF,TGTGCCAGCAGTTCGACAGGTTCGTACGAGCAGTACTTC
TRBD1,TRBJ2-2,TRBV25-1,-,CASGDRDRFNGELFF,TGTGCCAGCGGAGACCGGGACAGGTTTAACGGGGAGCTGTTTTTT
-,TRBJ2-3,TRBV19,once,CASSMYLHTDTQYF,TGTGCCAGTAGTATGTATCTACACACAGATACGCAGTATTTT
-,TRBJ1-1,TRBV6-5,-,CASSYEGARTEAFF,TGTGCCAGCAGTTACGAAGGGGCGCGCACTGAAGCTTTCTTT
TRBD1,TRBJ1-2,TRBV7-9,-,CASSSSGQGKYGYTF,TGTGCCAGCAGCTCCTCCGGACAGGGAAAGTATGGCTACACCTTC
-,TRBJ1-5,TRBV12-3/TRBV12-4,-,CASSTQQSQPQHF,TGTGCCAGCAGTACCCAACAGTCACAGCCCCAGCATTTT
-,TRBJ1-5,TRBV12-5,once,CASGPGQNSNQPQHF,TGTGCTAGTGGACCGGGACAAAATAGCAATCAGCCCCAGCATTTT
TRBD2,TRBJ2-3,TRBV28,-,CASSRGGTDTQYF,TGTGCCAGCAGTCGGGGGGGCACAGATACGCAGTATTTT
-,TRBJ1-2,TRBV5-8,-,CASSYGTDYGYTF,TGTGCCAGCAGCTATGGGACCGACTATGGCTACACCTTC
-,TRBJ2-3,TRBV6-5,-,CASSTGRGTDTQYF,TGTGCCAGCAGCACAGGGCGGGGGACAGATACGCAGTATTTT
-,TRBJ1-1,TRBV4-2,once,CASSQGFSGPIATEAFF,TGTGCCAGCAGCCAAGGCTTCTCGGGCCCTATCGCCACTGAAGCTTTCTTT
-,TRBJ1-4,TRBV10-1,-,CASSESGGEKLFF,TGCGCCAGCAGTGAGTCAGGTGGAGAAAAACTGTTTTTT
-,TRBJ2-7,TRBV7-6,-,CASSPTEPGAYEQYF,TGTGCCAGCAGCCCGACAGAGCCAGGCGCCTACGAGCAGTACTTC
TRBD2,TRBJ2-5,TRBV13,-,CASSSRGSGGQTQYF,TGTGCCAGCAGCTCTCGGGGTAGCGGGGGGCAGACCCAGTACTTC
TRBD1,TRBJ2-7,TRBV7-8,-,CASSLWGTAYEQYF,TGTGCCAGCAGCTTATGGGGGACAGCCTACGAGCAGTACTTC
TRBD1,TRBJ1-2,TRBV18,-,CASSSPGTGDNYGYTF,TGTGCCAGCTCATCACCCGGGACAGGGGACAACTATGGCTACACCTTC
-,TRBJ1-5,TRBV28,-,CASSVLRAGNQPQHF,TGTGCCAGCAGTGTACTGCGAGCTGGCAATCAGCCCCAGCATTTT
-,TRBJ1-4,TRBV28,-,CASSSPGSREREKLFF,TGTGCCAGCAGTTCGCCCGGGTCCCGGGAACGGGAAAAACTGTTTTTT
-,TRBJ1-5,TRBV24-1,-,CATSDSWGPQHF,TGTGCCACCAGTGATTCTTGGGGGCCCCAGCATTTT
TRBD1,TRBJ1-1,TRBV27,-,CASSRWTGGRNTEAFF,TGTGCCAGCAGTCGATGGACAGGGGGGAGGAACACTGAAGCTTTCTTT
-,TRBJ1-3,TRBV7-9,-,CASSSGASGNTIYF,TGTGCCAGCAGCTCCGGGGCCTCGGGAAACACCATATATTTT
TRBD1,TRBJ2-5,TRBV24-1,-,CATSDRTGPGQETQYF,TGTGCCACCAGTGACCGGACAGGGCCCGGCCAAGAGACCCAGTACTTC
-,TRBJ1-2,TRBV7-9,-,CASSPPGGISHYGYTF,TGTGCCAGCAGCCCACCGGGTGGTATTTCACACTATGGCTACACCTTC
TRBD1,TRBJ1-2,TRBV11-2,-,CASSLDSVGTDLNYGYTF,TGTGCCAGCAGCTTAGATTCAGTGGGGACAGACCTTAACTATGGCTACACCTTC
-,TRBJ1-1,TRBV12-3/TRBV12-4,-,CASSLYTEAFF,TGTGCCAGCAGTTTATACACTGAAGCTTTCTTT
-,TRBJ1-2,TRBV14,once,CASSPFLSNYGYTF,TGTGCCAGCAGCCCATTCCTTTCTAACTATGGCTACACCTTC
TRBD1,TRBJ1-1,TRBV9,-,CASSAGTGQGTEAFF,TGTGCCAGCAGCGCTGGGACAGGGCAGGGCACTGAAGCTTTCTTT
TRBD1,TRBJ1-4,TRBV10-3,-,CAISESGQGERGDEKLFF,TGTGCCATCAGTGAGTCGGGACAGGGGGAGAGAGGTGATGAAAAACTGTTTTTT
TRBD2,TRBJ2-1,TRBV30,-,CAWIRTSGGGEQFF,TGTGCCTGGATCCGGACTAGCGGGGGCGGGGAGCAGTTCTTC
-,TRBJ2-6,TRBV6-5,-,CASSSLNSGANVLTF,TGTGCCAGCAGTTCCTTAAACTCTGGGGCCAACGTCCTGACTTTC